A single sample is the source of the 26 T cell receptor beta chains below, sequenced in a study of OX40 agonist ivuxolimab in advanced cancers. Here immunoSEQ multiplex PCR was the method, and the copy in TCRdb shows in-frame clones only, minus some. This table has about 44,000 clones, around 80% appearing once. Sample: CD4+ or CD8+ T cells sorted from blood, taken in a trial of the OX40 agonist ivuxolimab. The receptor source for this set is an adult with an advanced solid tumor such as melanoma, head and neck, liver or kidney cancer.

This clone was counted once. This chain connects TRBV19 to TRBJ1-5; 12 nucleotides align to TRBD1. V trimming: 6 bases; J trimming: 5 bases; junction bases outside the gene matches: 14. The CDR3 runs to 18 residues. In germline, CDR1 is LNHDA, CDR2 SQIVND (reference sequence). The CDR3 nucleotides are TGTGCCAGTAGCCACATAAGTAGGGGACAGGGGGCTGATCAGCCCCAGCATTTT. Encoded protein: CASSHISRGQGADQPQHF. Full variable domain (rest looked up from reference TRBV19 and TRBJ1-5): DGGITQSPKYLFRKEGQNVTLSCEQNLNHDAMYWYRQDPGQGLRLIYYSQIVNDFQKGDIAEGYSVSREKKESFPLTVTSAQKNPTAFYLCASSHISRGQGADQPQHFGDGTRLSIL.

The chain's CDR3 is CASSAPYEQFF. Here the CDR3 DNA reads TGTGCCAGCAGTGCCCCTTATGAGCAGTTCTTC. The chain joins TRBV28 to TRBJ2-1; D ambiguous. V dropped 5 bases and J dropped 8 bases, with 7 bases sitting between them. Germline CDR1 is MDHEN and CDR2 is SYDVKM. The CDR3 sequence is 11 residues long.

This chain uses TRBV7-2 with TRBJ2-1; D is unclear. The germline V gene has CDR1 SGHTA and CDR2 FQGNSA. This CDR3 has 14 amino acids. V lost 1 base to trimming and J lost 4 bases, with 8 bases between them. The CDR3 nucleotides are TGTGCCAGCAGCTTAGAGACGGCTTACAATGAGCAGTTCTTC. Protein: CASSLETAYNEQFF.

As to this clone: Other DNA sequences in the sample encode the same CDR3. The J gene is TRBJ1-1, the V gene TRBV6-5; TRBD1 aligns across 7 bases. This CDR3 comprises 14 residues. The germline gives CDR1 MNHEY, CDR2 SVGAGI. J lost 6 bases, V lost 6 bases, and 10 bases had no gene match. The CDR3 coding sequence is TGTGCCAGCAGCAAAGACAGGGCGATGTCTGAAGCTTTCTTT. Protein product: CASSKDRAMSEAFF.

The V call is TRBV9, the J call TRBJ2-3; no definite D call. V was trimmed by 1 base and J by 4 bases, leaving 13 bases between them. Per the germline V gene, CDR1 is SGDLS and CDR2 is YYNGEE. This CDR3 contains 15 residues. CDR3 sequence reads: CASSVTPIGPDTQYF. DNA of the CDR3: TGTGCCAGCAGCGTAACCCCTATTGGCCCAGATACGCAGTATTTT.

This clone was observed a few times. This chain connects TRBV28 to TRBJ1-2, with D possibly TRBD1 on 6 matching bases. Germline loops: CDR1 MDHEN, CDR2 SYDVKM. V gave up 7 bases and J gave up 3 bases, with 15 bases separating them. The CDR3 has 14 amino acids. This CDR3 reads CASTIGGAYYGYTF. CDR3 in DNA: TGTGCCAGCACCATCGGGGGGGCTTACTATGGCTACACCTTC.

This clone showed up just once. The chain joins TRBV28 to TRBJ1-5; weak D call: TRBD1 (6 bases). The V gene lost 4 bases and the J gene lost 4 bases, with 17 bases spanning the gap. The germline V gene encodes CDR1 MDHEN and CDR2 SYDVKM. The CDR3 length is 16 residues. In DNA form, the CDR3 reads TGTGCCAGCAGTTCTCTCAACAGGGAGATTAATCAGCCCCAGCATTTT. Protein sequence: CASSSLNREINQPQHF.

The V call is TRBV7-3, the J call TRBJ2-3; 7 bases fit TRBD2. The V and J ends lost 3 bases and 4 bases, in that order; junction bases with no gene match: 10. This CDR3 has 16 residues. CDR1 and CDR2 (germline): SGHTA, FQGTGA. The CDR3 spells CASSFGSSSGADTQYF. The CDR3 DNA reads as TGTGCCAGCAGCTTCGGTTCGTCTAGCGGCGCAGATACGCAGTATTTT.

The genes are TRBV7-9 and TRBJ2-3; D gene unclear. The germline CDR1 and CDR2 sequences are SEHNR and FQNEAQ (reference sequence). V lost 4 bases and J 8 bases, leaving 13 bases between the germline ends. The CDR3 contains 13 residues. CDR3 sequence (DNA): TGTGCCAGCAGCTGGATGGGCCCAGCTACGCAGTATTTT. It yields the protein CASSWMGPATQYF.

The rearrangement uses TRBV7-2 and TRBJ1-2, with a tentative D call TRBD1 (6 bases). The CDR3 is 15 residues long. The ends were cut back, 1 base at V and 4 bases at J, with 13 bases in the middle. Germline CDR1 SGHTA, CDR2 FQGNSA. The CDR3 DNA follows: TGTGCCAGCAGCTTAGGAGGAACACAGGGCTATGGCTACACCTTC. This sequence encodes CASSLGGTQGYGYTF.

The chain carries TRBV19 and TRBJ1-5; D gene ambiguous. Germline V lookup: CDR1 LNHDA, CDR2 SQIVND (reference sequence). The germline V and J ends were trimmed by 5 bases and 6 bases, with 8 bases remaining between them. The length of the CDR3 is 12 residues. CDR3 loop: CASSFFSQPQHF. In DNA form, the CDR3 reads TGTGCCAGTAGTTTCTTTAGTCAGCCCCAGCATTTT.

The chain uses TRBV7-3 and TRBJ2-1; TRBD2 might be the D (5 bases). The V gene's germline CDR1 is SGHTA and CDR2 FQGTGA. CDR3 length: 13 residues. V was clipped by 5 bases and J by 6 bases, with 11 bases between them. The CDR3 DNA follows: TGTGCCAGCAGCCCCTCGGCGGGCAATGAGCAGTTCTTC. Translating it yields CASSPSAGNEQFF.

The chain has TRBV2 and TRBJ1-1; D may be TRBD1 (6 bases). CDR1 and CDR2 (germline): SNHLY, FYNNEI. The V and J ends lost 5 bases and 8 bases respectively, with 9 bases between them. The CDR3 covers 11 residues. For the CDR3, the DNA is TGTGCCAGCAGTTACGACAGGGAAGCTTTCTTT. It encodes CASSYDREAFF. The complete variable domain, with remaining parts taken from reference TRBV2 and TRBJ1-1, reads EPEVTQTPSHQVTQMGQEVILRCVPISNHLYFYWYRQILGQKVEFLVSFYNNEISEKSEIFDDQFSVERPDGSNFTLKIRSTKLEDSAMYFCASSYDREAFFGQGTRLTVV.

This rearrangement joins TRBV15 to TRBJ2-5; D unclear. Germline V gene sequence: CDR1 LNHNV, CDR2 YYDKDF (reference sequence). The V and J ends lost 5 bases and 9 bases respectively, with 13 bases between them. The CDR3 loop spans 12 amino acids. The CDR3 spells CATSPLFGAQYF. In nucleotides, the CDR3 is TGTGCCACCAGCCCCCTATTTGGGGCCCAGTACTTC. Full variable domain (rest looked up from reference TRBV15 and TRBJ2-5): DAMVIQNPRYQVTQFGKPVTLSCSQTLNHNVMYWYQQKSSQAPKLLFHYYDKDFNNEADTPDNFQSRRPNTSFCFLDIRSPGLGDTAMYLCATSPLFGAQYFGPGTRLLVL.

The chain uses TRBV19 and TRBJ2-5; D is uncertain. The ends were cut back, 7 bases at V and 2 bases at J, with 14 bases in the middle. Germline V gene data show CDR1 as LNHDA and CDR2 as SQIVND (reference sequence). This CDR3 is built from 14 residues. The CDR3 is CASKVSLLQETQYF. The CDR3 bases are TGTGCCAGTAAGGTCTCACTCTTACAAGAGACCCAGTACTTC.

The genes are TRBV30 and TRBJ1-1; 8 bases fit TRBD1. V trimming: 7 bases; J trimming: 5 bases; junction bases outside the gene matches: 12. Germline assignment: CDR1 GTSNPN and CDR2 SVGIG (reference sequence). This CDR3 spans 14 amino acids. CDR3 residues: CASSRTGRGTEAFF. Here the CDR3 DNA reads TGTGCCTCGTCCCGGACAGGGAGGGGTACTGAAGCTTTCTTT.

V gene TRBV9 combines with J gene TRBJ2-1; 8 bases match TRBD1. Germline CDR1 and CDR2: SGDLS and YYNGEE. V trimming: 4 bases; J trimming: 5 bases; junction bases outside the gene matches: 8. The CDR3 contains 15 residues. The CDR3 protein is CASSLQGVPHNEQFF. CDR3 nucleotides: TGTGCCAGCAGCCTACAGGGGGTTCCCCACAATGAGCAGTTCTTC.

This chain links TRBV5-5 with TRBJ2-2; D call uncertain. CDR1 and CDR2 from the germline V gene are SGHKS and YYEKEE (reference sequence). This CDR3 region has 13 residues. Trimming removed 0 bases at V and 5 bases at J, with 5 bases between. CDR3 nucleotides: TGTGCCAGCAGCTTGGGACCGACCGGGGAGCTGTTTTTT. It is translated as CASSLGPTGELFF.

CDR3 in DNA: TGTGCCAGCAGTCGGGACAGGGGGCGAGGCACTGAAGCTTTCTTT. This gives the protein CASSRDRGRGTEAFF. This chain joins TRBV6-5 and TRBJ1-1; 12 nucleotides agree with TRBD1. The CDR3 is 15 residues long. Per the germline V gene, CDR1 is MNHEY and CDR2 is SVGAGI. The J segment lost 4 bases and the V segment lost 5 bases, leaving 5 bases of the junction unmatched.

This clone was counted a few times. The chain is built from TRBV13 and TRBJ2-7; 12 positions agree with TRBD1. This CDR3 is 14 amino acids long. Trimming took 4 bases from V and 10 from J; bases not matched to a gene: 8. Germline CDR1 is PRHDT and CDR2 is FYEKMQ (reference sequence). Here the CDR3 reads CASSSGTGGFRQYF. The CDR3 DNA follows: TGTGCCAGCAGCTCCGGGACAGGGGGCTTTCGACAGTACTTC.

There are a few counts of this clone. CDR3 sequence reads: CASSLGRSEKLFF. Here the CDR3 DNA reads TGTGCCAGCAGCTTGGGGAGGAGTGAAAAACTGTTTTTT. The V gene is TRBV11-3, the J gene TRBJ1-4, with D hard to call. This CDR3 comprises 13 residues. The V and J ends lost 3 bases and 7 bases respectively, with 9 bases between them. The V gene's germline CDR1 is SGHNT and CDR2 YENEEA.

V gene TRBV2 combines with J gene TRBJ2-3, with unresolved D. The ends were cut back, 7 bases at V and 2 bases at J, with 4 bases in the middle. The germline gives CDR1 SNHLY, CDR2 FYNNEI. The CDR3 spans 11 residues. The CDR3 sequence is CASTDTDTQYF. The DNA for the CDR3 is TGTGCCAGCACTGACACAGATACGCAGTATTTT.

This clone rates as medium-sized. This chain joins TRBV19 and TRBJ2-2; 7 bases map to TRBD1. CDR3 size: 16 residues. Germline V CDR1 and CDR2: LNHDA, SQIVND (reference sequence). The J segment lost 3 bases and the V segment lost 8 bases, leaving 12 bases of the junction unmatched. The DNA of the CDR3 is TGTGCCAGTTCCGGGACAGCGTCCTGGGACACCGGGGAGCTGTTTTTT. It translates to CASSGTASWDTGELFF.

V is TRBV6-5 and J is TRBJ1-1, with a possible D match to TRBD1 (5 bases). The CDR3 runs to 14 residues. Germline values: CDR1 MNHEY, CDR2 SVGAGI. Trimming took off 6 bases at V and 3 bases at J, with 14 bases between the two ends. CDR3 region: CASSPGRRHTEAFF. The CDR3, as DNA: TGTGCCAGCAGCCCGGGACGGCGGCACACTGAAGCTTTCTTT.

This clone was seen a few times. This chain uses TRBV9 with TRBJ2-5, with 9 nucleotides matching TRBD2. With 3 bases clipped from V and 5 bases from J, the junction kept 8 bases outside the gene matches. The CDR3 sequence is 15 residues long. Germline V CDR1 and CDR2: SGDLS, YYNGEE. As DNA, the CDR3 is TGTGCCAGCAGCGAGGCGGGAGGGCCCGGGGAGACCCAGTACTTC. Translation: CASSEAGGPGETQYF.

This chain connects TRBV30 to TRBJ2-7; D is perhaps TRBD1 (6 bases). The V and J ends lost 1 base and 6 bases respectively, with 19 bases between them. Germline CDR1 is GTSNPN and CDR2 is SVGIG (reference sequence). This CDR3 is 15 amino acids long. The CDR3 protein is CAWSALDRSRVEQYF. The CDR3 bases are TGTGCCTGGAGTGCCCTCGACAGGTCCAGAGTCGAGCAGTACTTC.